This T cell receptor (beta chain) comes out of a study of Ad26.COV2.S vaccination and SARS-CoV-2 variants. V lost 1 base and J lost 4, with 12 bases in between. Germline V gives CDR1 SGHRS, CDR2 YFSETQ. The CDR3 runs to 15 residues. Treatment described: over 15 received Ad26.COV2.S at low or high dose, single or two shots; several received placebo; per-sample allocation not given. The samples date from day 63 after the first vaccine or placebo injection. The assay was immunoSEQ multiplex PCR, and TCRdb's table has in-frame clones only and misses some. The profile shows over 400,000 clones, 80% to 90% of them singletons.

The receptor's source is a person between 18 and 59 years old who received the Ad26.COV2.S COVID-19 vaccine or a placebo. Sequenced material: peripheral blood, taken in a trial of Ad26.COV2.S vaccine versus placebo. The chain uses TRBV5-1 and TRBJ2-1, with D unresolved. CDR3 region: CASSLISGRYNEQFF. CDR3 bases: TGCGCCAGCAGCTTGATCTCAGGACGGTACAATGAGCAGTTCTTC.